Only a few counts were recorded for the clone carrying this T cell receptor beta chain. The germline gene is not matched at one end of the junction; a read error may be the cause. This entry belongs to a study of blood T cell repertoires in COVID-19. Looking at the study overall: Acute and convalescent COVID-19 specimens originated in the United States, Italy and Spain. Sources were T cells, B-cell-depleted T cells, or PBMCs; the material itself was cDNA or gDNA.

Two negative PCRs, clearance, or symptom resolution had been documented for recovered Cohort 3 donors. Germline assignment: CDR1 SGDLS and CDR2 YYNGEE. The CDR3 has 12 residues. The protocol was immunoSEQ multiplex PCR, while the TCRdb copy is restricted to in-frame clones and leaves out a portion. Of approximately 380,000 clones listed, 88% are singletons. The sequenced material came from PBMCs or T cells enriched from blood (not recorded which). The sequence was collected from a woman aged 18-30 years who had recovered from COVID-19. The J gene is TRBJ2-7, the V gene TRBV9; tentatively, D is TRBD1 (6 bases). CDR3 sequence: CASSTDGQPIVF. CDR3 bases: TGTGCCAGCAGCACAGACGGACAGCCAATAGTATTC.